This T cell receptor (beta chain) comes out of a study of HIV-infected children after antiretroviral therapy interruption (dated by TCRdb to 2018 to 2020). About the study as a whole: The study included eight children, four on planned treatment interruption and four on continuous treatment, and all eight had a CD4+ count above 500 and a viral load below 50 copies/ml. Samples from the interruption arm were taken at week 0, at week 12, at the end of interruption (week 24 or 48), and about 3 years after the study ended. Continuous-treatment samples were analyzed from corresponding weeks 0, 48 and 150. TCR repertoires were compared between children on planned treatment interruption and children on continuous antiretroviral treatment, alongside thymic output measurements. A median age of about 9.5 years was recorded in the interruption group, and a median age of around 8 years was recorded in the continuous treatment group. Most participating children had recorded exposure to EBV and CMV. What the authors observed across the whole study: The sorted CD45RA+ naive cells might contain minor non-naive CD45RA+ populations, such as EMRA or stem memory cells. In naive CD4+ repertoires of PTI patients, reduced CDR3 sharing between time points was observed after interruption began, whereas many sequences were found to be shared between end of interruption and 3 years later. An increase in the naive CD4+ Gini coefficient was observed by the end of treatment interruption, suggesting clonal expansion, and a return to baseline was observed by 3 years. The low number of patients is a limitation and the data should be interpreted with caution.

This clonotype was seen many times. Its antigen has not been determined. No base quality information exists; no much larger clone differs at one position. What the treatment or condition label conveys for this sample: PENTA 11 planned treatment interruption arm or continuous ART arm. Children from the United Kingdom aged 2 to 15 years who had been given at least three-drug ART for at least 24 weeks were enrolled as participants. Cryopreserved PBMCs containing at least 5 million viable cells were required, and a handful of candidate patients were excluded because of low viable PBMC yield. Using a FACSAria III cell sorter, naive CD4+ CD45RA+ CD45RO- T cells were FACS-sorted out of thawed PBMCs. The sorted cells were fixed, and RNA was then extracted with the RNeasy FFPE kit and afterward with the RNeasy Micro kit. The CDR3 has 16 amino acids, counting the end cysteine and phenylalanine. CDR3 DNA is the only sequence kept; it has 48 bases, read in frame from the first base. The junction carries 16 bases between V and J, which are trimmed by 7 bases and 0 bases respectively.

Library preparation employed 3' RACE. TCR libraries were constructed from RNA with a 3' RACE protocol that used unique molecular identifiers to correct for PCR amplification bias. Up to 12 amplicon libraries were pooled and sequenced on an Illumina MiSeq with v2 2x250 paired-end chemistry. The paper's processing steps were these. Decombinator was used to process the reads, assigning V and J genes and CDR3 and applying barcode-based correction of errors and PCR bias. Repertoires were subsampled to equal depth before Gini coefficients were calculated with the R ineq package. Three approaches were used to assess CDR3 similarity: GLIPH, Hamming distance and a shared triplet metric. TCRdb reprocessed the public reads (quality trimming at Q25 with fastp, clone calling with MiXCR) and kept in-frame beta chains. Every distinct CDR3 protein forms one entry, paired with its most common genes and DNA. TCRdb, rather than the study authors, made the V and J calls. The sample table holds about 89,000 distinct CDR3 sequences, of which about 6.3% were seen once. The ten largest clonotypes hold more than 0.95% of the sample.

The chain was built from TRBV23-1 and TRBJ1-5; no D gene can be assigned with confidence. TRBV23-1 is treated as an ORF (open reading frame) with a function not yet certain. Sample: CD45RA+ CD4+ T cells from PBMCs, pooled from several time points, taken from a donor given antiretroviral therapy, either interrupted or continuous. Read against the paper, the sample's cell subset or site label means: naive CD4+ CD45RA+ CD45RO- T cells. This clonotype originated in a pool of human donors with HIV. The bases are TGCGCCAGCACCCACTATCCTGTAAATAGCAATCAGCCCCAGCATTTT. This gives the protein CASTHYPVNSNQPQHF.